This T cell receptor beta chain was identified in a study of OX40 agonist ivuxolimab in advanced cancers. Study-wide context: Ivuxolimab was a fully human IgG2 agonistic monoclonal antibody targeting the costimulatory receptor OX40 (CD134). Patients were allowed to have had prior anti-PD-1, anti-PD-L1 or anti-CTLA-4 therapy, and approximately 40% of the dose-escalation patients had previously received checkpoint inhibitors. Of the roughly 52 patients in dose escalation, about 20 had hepatocellular carcinoma, about 15 had melanoma, 9 had renal cell carcinoma and 9 had head and neck cancer. The paper reports the monotherapy dose-escalation portion (N = 52 patients) of the phase I ivuxolimab trial. Intravenous ivuxolimab was administered to patients every 2 weeks at six dose levels: 0.01, 0.1, 0.3, 1.5, 3 and 10 mg/kg. Partial responses occurred in three dose-escalation patients: two with cutaneous melanoma and one with hepatocellular carcinoma. In the dose-escalation cohort, nearly 85% of patients were male, and the mean age was approximately 60 years with a range of roughly 20 to 79. Peripheral TCRbeta sequencing aimed to test whether ivuxolimab altered TCR sequence diversity and caused clonal T-cell expansion.

From a lookup of the germline V gene, CDR1 and CDR2 are SGHDT and YYEEEE. The cysteine opens and the phenylalanine closes a CDR3 of 14 amino acids. The only DNA kept is the CDR3, 42 bases in frame from the first base. The junction shows trimming of 0 bases on V and 9 bases on J, plus 16 bases between the germline ends. What the research found in general, with its limitations: Low levels of normalized T-cell clonal expansion were also seen in some patients who did not respond. In the 0.1-3.0 mg/kg groups, partial responders had among the lowest normalized peripheral clonal expansion, particularly in CD8+ T cells. On average, CD8+ T cells showed more expanded clones than CD4+ T cells after ivuxolimab. Which antigens the clonally expanded peripheral T cells were specific for was not determined. At doses from 0.1 to 3.0 mg/kg, clonal expansion was seen in both CD4+ and CD8+ blood T cells between baseline and week 6.

A word on this clone: Its binding antigen is unknown. No base qualities exist here, and no much larger clone lies one base off it.

Patients with autoimmune disease history or receiving systemic immunosuppression were excluded from the trial. Peripheral blood for TCR sequencing was collected from all dose cohorts at baseline, on cycle 4 day 1, and on cycle 7 day 1. The samples were drawn from a first-in-human, open-label, multicenter phase I dose-escalation trial of ivuxolimab. Adults with locally advanced or metastatic melanoma, renal cell, hepatocellular, or head and neck squamous cell carcinoma were enrolled in the trial. Before TCR sequencing, CD4+ T cells and CD8+ T cells from peripheral blood were sorted into separate populations. To sequence the TCRbeta CDR3 region, genomic DNA was isolated from the sorted cells. TCRbeta CDR3 regions were sequenced using the immunoSEQ Assay. The clones in this table, taken by TCRdb from immuneACCESS, are in-frame only. Not every clone is retained; where verified, under half of the shortfall comes from an unresolved V gene, and the cause of the rest is unknown. For this sample there are about 16,000 clones; about nine tenths appear just once. Around 29% of the sample lies in the top ten.

The sequence was collected from an adult with an advanced solid tumor such as melanoma, head and neck, liver or kidney cancer. The sequenced sample was CD4+ or CD8+ T cells sorted from blood, obtained in a trial of the OX40 agonist ivuxolimab. The rearrangement combines TRBV5-6 with TRBJ2-7; TRBD2 is possibly the D segment (5 matching bases). The nucleotide sequence reads as follows: TGTGCCAGCAGCTTGGTCAGGCACCCTGGAGGGCAGTACTTC. Translated, this gives CASSLVRHPGGQYF.